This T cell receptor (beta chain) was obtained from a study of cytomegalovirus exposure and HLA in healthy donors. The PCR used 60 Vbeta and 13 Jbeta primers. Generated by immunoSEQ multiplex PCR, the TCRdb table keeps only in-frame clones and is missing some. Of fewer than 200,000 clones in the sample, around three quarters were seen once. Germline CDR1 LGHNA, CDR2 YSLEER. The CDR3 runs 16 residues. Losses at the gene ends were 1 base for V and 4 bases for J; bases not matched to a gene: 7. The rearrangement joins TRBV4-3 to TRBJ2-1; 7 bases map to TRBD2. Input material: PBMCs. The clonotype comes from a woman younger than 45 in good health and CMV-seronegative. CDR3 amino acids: CASSQVGRGRYNEQFF. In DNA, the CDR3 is TGCGCCAGCAGCCAAGTTGGGAGGGGCCGTTACAATGAGCAGTTCTTC.